The clone carrying this TCR beta chain occurred many times. Its antigen is unknown. From the 5' RACE reads, TCRdb called clonotypes with MiXCR, one entry per CDR3 protein. The sample carries more than 500,000 distinct CDR3 sequences, roughly 5% recorded once. This entry belongs to a study of CD8 T cells in ankylosing spondylitis. Findings and limits, study-wide: One TCR beta motif, made up of about 8 highly homologous variants, appeared characteristic of ankylosing spondylitis blood.

The sample consisted of blood, either unsorted or a sorted T cell fraction (not recorded which). This receptor was obtained from a male donor with ankylosing spondylitis.

The CDR3 spells CASSPGQDTYEQYF. CDR3 nucleotide sequence: TGTGCCAGCTCACCGGGACAAGATACCTACGAGCAGTACTTC. J is TRBJ2-7 and V is TRBV18; D is perhaps TRBD1 (6 bases). Trimming stripped 3 bases from V and 2 bases from J, with 11 bases between. The germline CDR1 and CDR2 sequences are KGHSH and LQKENI. The CDR3 contains 14 residues.